This T cell receptor (beta chain) was obtained from a study of blood T cells in healthy people across ages. Study observations and caveats: TCR beta diversity per million T cells fell roughly linearly with age.

Collection of 9 to 10 milliliters of peripheral blood was performed for each donor. For the second PCR, which ran for 7 to 11 cycles, a sample-barcoded 5' primer and a J-beta primer mix were used. CDR3-containing paired-end reads numbering at least 2.5 million came from each sample. TCRdb used MiXCR to reprocess the 5' RACE reads, holding one entry per CDR3 protein. The sample gives around 940,000 distinct CDR3 sequences, roughly 50% of which show up once; about 20% is in the top ten. This clonotype came up a few times. The antigen is unknown. The sample taken for sequencing was blood. This TCR came from a woman aged 60-75 years in good health.

This CDR3 reads CASSLTGVGINEQFF. The CDR3 DNA is TGTGCCAGCAGCTTAACGGGGGTTGGGATCAATGAGCAGTTCTTC. The gene calls are TRBV7-9 and TRBJ2-1; weak D call: TRBD2 (6 bases). Germline CDR1 SEHNR, CDR2 FQNEAQ (reference sequence). V was trimmed by 2 bases and J by 6 bases, leaving 14 bases between them. The CDR3 contains 15 residues.